The 31 T cell receptor beta chains presented below share a single source sample, sequenced in a study of blood T cell repertoires in COVID-19. Profiling relied on immunoSEQ multiplex PCR, and the TCRdb table lists in-frame clones only, not all of them. The data show some 150,000 clones, approximately 88% seen once. The sample taken for sequencing was peripheral blood. These receptors originate from a human donor in a cohort sampled during active COVID-19.

Only a few counts were recorded for this clone. The genes are TRBV28 and TRBJ1-5; D is unclear. CDR3 size: 14 residues. CDR1 is MDHEN and CDR2 is SYDVKM in the germline V gene. Trimming pared 1 base from V and 6 bases from J, leaving 10 bases between. CDR3 amino acids: CASSLFLEGQPQHF. The CDR3 DNA sequence: TGTGCCAGCAGTTTATTCCTGGAGGGTCAGCCCCAGCATTTT.

There are a few counts of this clone. The genes are TRBV28 and TRBJ2-1, with TRBD2 matching over 12 bases. With 6 bases clipped from V and 9 bases from J, the junction kept 12 bases outside the gene matches. Germline lookup yields CDR1 MDHEN and CDR2 SYDVKM. The CDR3 consists of 16 residues. CDR3 sequence: CASSHPSGGVGAEQFF. In DNA, the CDR3 is TGTGCCAGCAGCCATCCTAGCGGGGGGGTGGGGGCTGAGCAGTTCTTC.

The rearrangement links TRBV7-8 to TRBJ1-2; tentatively, D is TRBD1 (5 bases). V was clipped by 3 bases and J by 2 bases, with 7 bases between them. The germline V gene has CDR1 SGHVS and CDR2 FQNEAQ. This CDR3 has 13 amino acids. The CDR3 DNA reads TGTGCCAGCAGCTTTCCAGGGAACTATGGCTACACCTTC. This gives the protein CASSFPGNYGYTF.

The CDR3 sequence: CASSSPGLAGAKAQFF. The CDR3 DNA is TGTGCCAGCAGCTCCCCGGGACTAGCGGGAGCCAAAGCGCAGTTCTTC. This chain uses TRBV11-2 with TRBJ2-1, with 14 bases fitting TRBD2. The V gene's germline CDR1 is SGHAT and CDR2 FQNNGV. The CDR3 is 16 amino acids. Germline trimming cut 4 bases from V and 12 bases from J; bases unmatched to any gene: 11.

The V gene is TRBV7-9, the J gene TRBJ1-2; D perhaps matches TRBD1 (5 bases). The length of the CDR3 is 17 residues. V was cut by 4 bases and J by 4 bases, with 22 bases left in between. The germline V gene has CDR1 SEHNR and CDR2 FQNEAQ (reference sequence). The CDR3 bases are TGTGCCAGCAGCTCCAGCGGGACGTCCCGGGGAAGCTATGGCTACACCTTC. As protein: CASSSSGTSRGSYGYTF.

The genes are TRBV30 and TRBJ2-5; tentatively, D is TRBD1 (6 bases). Germline CDR1 reads GTSNPN; CDR2 reads SVGIG (reference sequence). The CDR3 length is 15 residues. V was pared by 1 base and J by 2 bases, with 14 bases between. CDR3 DNA: TGTGCCTGGAGTGGGGGGCGGCAGGCACAAGAGACCCAGTACTTC. Protein: CAWSGGRQAQETQYF. The whole variable domain, remainder taken from reference TRBV30 and TRBJ2-5, is SQTIHQWPATLVQPVGSPLSLECTVEGTSNPNLYWYRQAAGRGLQLLFYSVGIGQISSEVPQNLSASRPQDRQFILSSKKLLLSDSGFYLCAWSGGRQAQETQYFGPGTRLLVL.

The rearrangement links TRBV29-1 to TRBJ1-2, with unresolved D. V dropped 6 bases and J dropped 4 bases, with 15 bases sitting between them. The CDR3 runs to 13 residues. CDR1 SQVTM and CDR2 ANQGSEA come from the germline V gene. Here the CDR3 DNA reads TGCAGCGTGGTCGGCGACTTTTCCTATGGCTACACCTTC. Translation: CSVVGDFSYGYTF.

The CDR3, as DNA: TGTGCTGGCCGCAGGGCCGCTAACTATGGCTACACCTTC. It yields the protein CAGRRAANYGYTF. V usage is TRBV7-2 and J usage is TRBJ1-2, with D possibly matching TRBD1 (5 bases). In germline, CDR1 is SGHTA, CDR2 FQGNSA. The CDR3 sequence is 13 residues long.

This rearrangement joins TRBV6-5 to TRBJ2-2; D is uncertain. Germline CDR1 MNHEY, CDR2 SVGAGI. V lost 4 bases and J lost 0, with 6 bases in between. The CDR3 length is 14 residues. Written as DNA, the CDR3 is TGTGCCAGCAGTTCCTCTACGAACACCGGGGAGCTGTTTTTT. Translated: CASSSSTNTGELFF.

This clone was picked up many times. The chain couples TRBV2 to TRBJ2-7; 7 bases align to TRBD1. The CDR3 has 14 residues. Trimming cost V 4 bases and J 4 bases; bases outside gene matches: 7. Looked up from germline, CDR1 is SNHLY and CDR2 is FYNNEI. The CDR3 loop is CASSGRQGRYEQYF. CDR3 bases: TGTGCCAGCAGTGGTCGACAGGGCCGGTACGAGCAGTACTTC.

The chain couples TRBV11-1 to TRBJ2-5; 8 bases line up with TRBD2. This CDR3 is built from 13 residues. After removal of 6 bases from V and 5 bases from J, the junction contained 5 bases not matched to a gene. The germline gives CDR1 SGHAT, CDR2 FQDESV (reference sequence). The CDR3 sequence: CASSRGGGETQYF. CDR3 DNA sequence: TGTGCCAGCAGTCGGGGGGGAGGGGAGACCCAGTACTTC.

This clone was observed a few times. The genes are TRBV5-4 and TRBJ2-5, with TRBD2 matching 8 bases. The trim removed 9 bases at V and 2 bases at J, leaving 6 bases unmatched. Germline V CDR1 and CDR2: SGHNT, YYREEE (reference sequence). The CDR3 length is 13 residues. CDR3 nucleotide sequence: TGTGCCACCACACTAGCGGCGCAAGAGACCCAGTACTTC. The encoded protein is CATTLAAQETQYF.

The rearrangement uses TRBV7-2 and TRBJ2-3, with 9 bases identical to TRBD2. The CDR3 covers 18 residues. V lost 4 bases and J lost 0; bases outside the gene matches: 11. The germline V gene encodes CDR1 SGHTA and CDR2 FQGNSA. The CDR3 coding sequence is TGTGCCAGCAGCTCTAGGCCCCCTAGCGGGGATAGCACAGATACGCAGTATTTT. It translates to CASSSRPPSGDSTDTQYF.

The V call is TRBV30, the J call TRBJ2-5; 8 nucleotides line up with TRBD2. This CDR3 is 14 amino acids long. Germline CDR1 GTSNPN, CDR2 SVGIG (reference sequence). J lost 5 bases, V lost 5 bases, and 10 bases had no gene match. CDR3 sequence: CAWERGGVLETQYF. The CDR3 coding sequence is TGTGCCTGGGAACGGGGGGGAGTTCTTGAGACCCAGTACTTC. Based on the CDR3 plus reference TRBV30 and TRBJ2-5, the full variable domain is SQTIHQWPATLVQPVGSPLSLECTVEGTSNPNLYWYRQAAGRGLQLLFYSVGIGQISSEVPQNLSASRPQDRQFILSSKKLLLSDSGFYLCAWERGGVLETQYFGPGTRLLVL.

CDR3 sequence: CASRGQGTQPQHF. In DNA form, the CDR3 reads TGTGCCAGCAGGGGACAGGGGACTCAGCCCCAGCATTTT. This chain connects TRBV2 to TRBJ1-5; 10 bases agree with TRBD1. Germline-derived CDR1 and CDR2 are SNHLY and FYNNEI. The V and J ends lost 6 bases and 6 bases, in that order; junction bases with no gene match: 2. The CDR3 totals 13 residues. Full variable domain (remainder filled in from reference TRBV2 and TRBJ1-5): EPEVTQTPSHQVTQMGQEVILRCVPISNHLYFYWYRQILGQKVEFLVSFYNNEISEKSEIFDDQFSVERPDGSNFTLKIRSTKLEDSAMYFCASRGQGTQPQHFGDGTRLSIL.

This clone appeared once. The rearrangement uses TRBV7-9 and TRBJ2-5; 7 bases agree with TRBD2. Germline values: CDR1 SEHNR, CDR2 FQNEAQ (reference sequence). With V trimmed by 11 bases and J by 5 bases, 11 bases remained unmatched. The CDR3 is 13 amino acids. The CDR3 sequence: CADGGGTGETQYF. The CDR3 DNA sequence: TGTGCCGACGGCGGGGGAACTGGCGAGACCCAGTACTTC.

This rearrangement joins TRBV5-5 to TRBJ1-4; 7 bases are a match to TRBD1. Germline CDR1 SGHKS, CDR2 YYEKEE (reference sequence). The CDR3 consists of 15 residues. The junction had 7 bases not matched to a gene; V was cut back by 3 bases and J by 5 bases. The CDR3 spells CASSSPGQSNEKLFF. DNA of the CDR3: TGTGCCAGCAGCTCACCGGGACAGTCAAATGAAAAACTGTTTTTT.

The J gene is TRBJ2-5, the V gene TRBV7-2, with a weak D call TRBD2 (5 bases). The germline gives CDR1 SGHTA, CDR2 FQGNSA. V dropped 2 bases and J dropped 3 bases, with 13 bases sitting between them. The length of the CDR3 is 15 residues. CDR3 in DNA: TGTGCCAGCAGCTTACTAGCCAGAGCCGAAGAGACCCAGTACTTC. Its protein product is CASSLLARAEETQYF.

The chain employs TRBV5-6 and TRBJ2-5; D may be TRBD2 (6 bases). Germline V lookup: CDR1 SGHDT, CDR2 YYEEEE. The CDR3 covers 14 residues. Trimming removed 3 bases at V and 5 bases at J, with 14 bases between. DNA for the CDR3: TGTGCCAGCAGCTCCCTGGAGGGACTGGAGACCCAGTACTTC. It is translated as CASSSLEGLETQYF. The whole variable domain, remainder taken from reference TRBV5-6 and TRBJ2-5, is DAGVTQSPTHLIKTRGQQVTLRCSPKSGHDTVSWYQQALGQGPQFIFQYYEEEERQRGNFPDRFSGHQFPNYSSELNVNALLLGDSALYLCASSSLEGLETQYFGPGTRLLVL.

The V and J genes are TRBV4-1 and TRBJ2-5, with 9 bases aligning to TRBD2. The CDR3 is made up of 17 amino acids. Per germline, CDR1 MGHRA and CDR2 YSYEKL. With 3 bases clipped from V and 4 bases from J, the junction kept 12 bases outside the gene matches. The CDR3: CASSQPRGGGRAETQYF. The CDR3 DNA reads as TGCGCCAGCAGCCAGCCCAGGGGGGGCGGGAGGGCAGAGACCCAGTACTTC.

The chain has TRBV7-3 and TRBJ2-2, with a weak D call TRBD1 (6 bases). Germline CDR1 reads SGHTA; CDR2 reads FQGTGA. This CDR3 contains 15 residues. V shed 5 bases and J shed 1 base, with 11 bases lying between them. The CDR3 DNA sequence: TGTGCCAGCAGCCCTAGGGGACAGAACACCGGGGAGCTGTTTTTT. This encodes CASSPRGQNTGELFF.

The chain is built from TRBV25-1 and TRBJ1-2; 7 bases agree with TRBD1. This CDR3 region has 13 residues. Germline loops: CDR1 MGHDK, CDR2 SYGVNS. The trim removed 6 bases at V and 1 base at J, leaving 2 bases unmatched. For the CDR3, the DNA is TGTGCCAGCAGCCGGGACAGTAACTATGGCTACACCTTC. Translation gives CASSRDSNYGYTF.

The V and J genes are TRBV5-5 and TRBJ2-1; 11 nucleotides line up with TRBD1. The CDR3 totals 15 residues. Germline CDR1 reads SGHKS; CDR2 reads YYEKEE (reference sequence). The ends lost 4 bases at V and 9 bases at J; junction bases unmatched: 9. CDR3 sequence: CASSHPGQGVIEQFF. CDR3 DNA sequence: TGTGCCAGCAGCCATCCGGGACAGGGGGTGATTGAGCAGTTCTTC. The full variable domain, in which reference TRBV5-5 and TRBJ2-1 provide the parts outside the CDR3, is DAGVTQSPTHLIKTRGQQVTLRCSPISGHKSVSWYQQVLGQGPQFIFQYYEKEERGRGNFPDRFSARQFPNYSSELNVNALLLGDSALYLCASSHPGQGVIEQFFGPGTRLTVL.

The V and J genes are TRBV2 and TRBJ2-7; D is ambiguous. Germline V lookup: CDR1 SNHLY, CDR2 FYNNEI. The CDR3 loop spans 12 amino acids. The V end was cut by 6 bases, the J end by 5 bases, with 11 bases between. Written as DNA, the CDR3 is TGTGCCAGCAGCCTCCCGGTCCACGAGCAGTACTTC. Translating gives CASSLPVHEQYF.

This clone was detected once. DNA of the CDR3: TGTGCCAGCAGCTTAGACGGACTAGCGGGAGGAGATACGCAGTATTTT. Encoded protein: CASSLDGLAGGDTQYF. J is TRBJ2-3 and V is TRBV11-3, with 14 bases identical to TRBD2. Germline CDR1 reads SGHNT; CDR2 reads YENEEA. This CDR3 is built from 16 residues. V lost 0 bases to trimming and J lost 5 bases; unmatched junction nucleotides: 1.

The chain carries TRBV18 and TRBJ1-4; TRBD1 aligns across 7 bases. The CDR3 has 13 amino acids. After removal of 4 bases from V and 5 bases from J, the junction contained 1 base not matched to a gene. The germline gives CDR1 KGHSH, CDR2 LQKENI. Here the CDR3 DNA reads TGTGCCAGCTCACGGGGACAGAATGAAAAACTGTTTTTT. Translating gives CASSRGQNEKLFF.

The rearrangement joins TRBV19 to TRBJ1-5, with 7 bases aligning to TRBD1. The CDR3 has 14 amino acids. Germline CDR1 LNHDA, CDR2 SQIVND (reference sequence). With 3 bases clipped from V and 3 bases from J, the junction kept 2 bases outside the gene matches. This CDR3 reads CASSIQGDNQPQHF. The CDR3 bases are TGTGCCAGTAGTATCCAGGGGGACAATCAGCCCCAGCATTTT.

The J gene is TRBJ1-2, the V gene TRBV9; D gene uncertain. This CDR3 region has 12 residues. Trimming took 0 bases from V and 6 from J, leaving 6 bases between them. The germline V gene has CDR1 SGDLS and CDR2 YYNGEE. CDR3 bases: TGTGCCAGCAGCGTAGCCGGAGATGGCTACACCTTC. This gives the protein CASSVAGDGYTF.

The chain recombines TRBV28 with TRBJ1-4; 7 bases agree with TRBD1. The CDR3 consists of 14 residues. The ends lost 4 bases at V and 8 bases at J; junction bases unmatched: 7. Per germline, CDR1 MDHEN and CDR2 SYDVKM. CDR3 DNA: TGTGCCAGCAGTTGGGACAGTGTAAAGGAAAAACTGTTTTTT. Translating it yields CASSWDSVKEKLFF.

V is TRBV13 and J is TRBJ2-7, with 8 bases fitting TRBD2. This CDR3 comprises 15 residues. V shed 5 bases, J shed 3 bases, and the junction held 9 bases outside the gene matches. CDR1 and CDR2 from the germline V gene are PRHDT and FYEKMQ (reference sequence). CDR3 residues: CASSHWGLGIYEQYV. As DNA, the CDR3 is TGTGCCAGCAGCCATTGGGGACTAGGAATCTACGAGCAGTACGTC.

The table lists this clone with a few counts. The chain recombines TRBV9 with TRBJ1-1, with TRBD1 matching 10 bases. CDR1 and CDR2 (germline): SGDLS, YYNGEE. This CDR3 is 17 amino acids long. The V and J ends lost 1 base and 2 bases, in that order; junction bases with no gene match: 8. CDR3 amino acids: CASSVFPGTGENTEAFF. Here the CDR3 DNA reads TGTGCCAGCAGCGTATTTCCAGGGACAGGGGAAAACACTGAAGCTTTCTTT.